This T cell receptor (beta chain) stems from a study of blood T cell repertoires in COVID-19. Authors' data handling: Estimation of nucleated cell counts relied on the amplification of reference gene primers. Libraries were prepared by immunoSEQ multiplex PCR; TCRdb keeps only in-frame clonotypes and omits some of them. V and J calls and clone size come straight from that table; D and trimming were deduced from the DNA. The sample gives 100,000 to 120,000 clones, roughly 85% of which show up once; around 15% is in the top ten. The TCR was taken from a woman older than 75 with active or convalescent COVID-19. Material for sequencing was peripheral blood.

CDR3 DNA: TGTGCCAGCTCACCTCGGGGACAGGGAGTACAAGAGACCCAGTACTTC. Its protein product is CASSPRGQGVQETQYF. J is TRBJ2-5 and V is TRBV18, with TRBD1 identical over 9 bases. CDR3 length equals 16 residues. CDR1 KGHSH and CDR2 LQKENI come from the germline V gene. Unmatched junction bases numbered 7, after V lost 3 bases and J lost 2 bases. The complete variable domain, with remaining parts taken from reference TRBV18 and TRBJ2-5, reads NAGVMQNPRHLVRRRGQEARLRCSPMKGHSHVYWYRQLPEEGLKFMVYLQKENIIDESGMPKERFSAEFPKEGPSILRIQQVVRGDSAAYFCASSPRGQGVQETQYFGPGTRLLVL.